The 16 T cell receptor beta chains below all came from one sample that was sequenced in a study of identical twins (dated by TCRdb to 2015 to 2016). Libraries were made using 5' RACE. TCRdb names Illumina HiSeq 2000 as the instrument used. In TCRdb, the public reads were trimmed at Q25 with fastp and aligned with MiXCR, with productive beta chains retained. Each CDR3 protein gets just one entry, which takes the most common genes and DNA from the rows behind it. The sample profile shows around 340,000 distinct CDR3 sequences; roughly 9% of them were found once. The ten largest make up 8.5% to 10% of the sample. Sequenced material: naive T cells sorted from blood. What the cell subset or site label conveys for this sample: cells isolated with a human naive T-cell isolation kit. All receptors derive from a woman aged 45-65 years in good health.

The genes are TRBV6-5 and TRBJ2-7, with D possibly being TRBD2 (5 bases). Per germline, CDR1 MNHEY and CDR2 SVGAGI. This CDR3 contains 15 residues. V was shortened by 5 bases and J by 5 bases, with 19 bases between the two germline ends. CDR3 protein: CASSQLDCYGDEQYV. The DNA of the CDR3 is TGTGCCAGCAGTCAACTTGACTGCTACGGGGACGAGCAGTACGTC.

This clonotype has just a few counts. The chain is built from TRBV12-1 and TRBJ2-7. TRBV12-1 is listed as a pseudogene. The CDR3 length is 12 residues. CDR3 region: CATKDPTYEQYF. The DNA for the CDR3 is TGTGCCACCAAGGACCCAACCTACGAGCAGTACTTC.

This clonotype has only a few counts. This sequence joins TRBV12-3 or TRBV12-4 and TRBJ2-5, with 8 bases that match TRBD1. The CDR3 is 15 amino acids. V shed 5 bases and J 5 bases; nucleotides not matched to a gene: 10. CDR3 protein: CASSAWTGKGETQYF. In DNA, the CDR3 is TGTGCCAGCAGTGCATGGACAGGGAAGGGTGAGACCCAGTACTTC.

At least ten counts were recorded for this clonotype. The chain couples TRBV20-1 to TRBJ1-5; 8 bases match TRBD1. The CDR3 consists of 15 residues. From germline, CDR1 is DFQATT and CDR2 SNEGSKA (reference sequence). The J segment lost 5 bases and the V segment lost 6 bases, leaving 12 bases of the junction unmatched. CDR3 in DNA: TGCAGTGCCCCGCTAGGGACAGGAAGTCATCAGCCCCAGCATTTT. Translated: CSAPLGTGSHQPQHF.

The sample holds many counts of this clonotype. The chain combines TRBV20-1 with TRBJ2-3, with D perhaps matching TRBD2 (7 bases). CDR1 and CDR2 from the germline V gene are DFQATT and SNEGSKA (reference sequence). V was pared by 6 bases and J by 3 bases, with 19 bases between. The length of the CDR3 is 15 residues. In DNA, the CDR3 is TGCAGTGCGACCCTGGGGGCGGGAGTGACAGATACGCAGTATTTT. It yields the protein CSATLGAGVTDTQYF.

This clonotype was counted ten times or more. The chain is built from TRBV24-1 and TRBJ2-3; D is ambiguous. V lost 0 bases to trimming and J lost 6 bases, with 12 bases between them. The germline V gene has CDR1 KGHDR and CDR2 SFDVKD. CDR3 length equals 15 residues. The CDR3 coding sequence is TGTGCCACCAGTGATTTGACCTCCGTAGGGGATACGCAGTATTTT. Protein: CATSDLTSVGDTQYF.

The J gene is TRBJ2-3, the V gene TRBV7-2; D is ambiguous. V dropped 3 bases and J dropped 2 bases, with 9 bases sitting between them. CDR1 and CDR2 from the germline V gene are SGHTA and FQGNSA. The CDR3 has 14 amino acids. CDR3 amino acids: CASSLLSPTDTQYF. In nucleotides, the CDR3 is TGTGCCAGCAGCTTGTTGAGCCCCACAGATACGCAGTATTTT.

The rearrangement links TRBV20-1 to TRBJ2-3; 9 bases align to TRBD1. V gave up 6 bases and J gave up 1 base; unmatched junction bases: 23. The CDR3 contains 20 residues. Germline V CDR1 and CDR2: DFQATT, SNEGSKA (reference sequence). CDR3 sequence (DNA): TGCAGTGCCACAAAGATAACAGGGGGCGGGCCCGTACGGGGCACAGATACGCAGTATTTT. Amino acids: CSATKITGGGPVRGTDTQYF.

CDR3 sequence (DNA): TGTGCCAGCAGTCCGTCGGGTCGGAATGAGCAGTTCTTC. Protein product: CASSPSGRNEQFF. This chain connects TRBV12-3 or TRBV12-4 to TRBJ2-1, with D unresolved. V was cut by 5 bases and J by 7 bases, with 12 bases left in between. CDR3 length equals 13 residues.

This clonotype was counted between two and nine times. The rearrangement links TRBV6-1 to TRBJ2-5; 9 bases match TRBD2. V lost 6 bases and J lost 5; bases outside the gene matches: 4. Germline values: CDR1 MNHNS, CDR2 SASEGT. The CDR3 contains 13 residues. DNA of the CDR3: TGTGCCAGCAGGGTAGCGGGAGTTGAGACCCAGTACTTC. This translates into CASRVAGVETQYF.

The V call is TRBV6-5, the J call TRBJ1-2, with D unresolved. V lost 6 bases, J lost 4 bases, and 12 bases lay in between. The germline V gene encodes CDR1 MNHEY and CDR2 SVGAGI. The CDR3 has 13 amino acids. The DNA for the CDR3 is TGTGCCAGCAGACCCGGGAGCCTCTATGGCTACACCTTC. Its protein product is CASRPGSLYGYTF.

CDR3 loop: CATRQGSTEKLFF. The CDR3 DNA reads as TGTGCCACAAGACAGGGTTCGACGGAAAAACTGTTTTTT. The V call is TRBV15, the J call TRBJ1-4; 7 bases are shared with TRBD1. The CDR3 is 13 residues long. The germline V gene has CDR1 LNHNV and CDR2 YYDKDF (reference sequence). The V and J ends lost 9 bases and 8 bases, in that order; junction bases with no gene match: 9.

This clonotype was picked up many times. This chain connects TRBV20-1 to TRBJ1-1; a possible D gene is TRBD1 (6 bases). Germline V CDR1 and CDR2: DFQATT, SNEGSKA (reference sequence). The CDR3 loop spans 12 amino acids. With 6 bases removed from V and 5 bases from J, the gap between germline ends came to 13 bases. Here the CDR3 reads CSARGWETEAFF. The CDR3 DNA reads as TGCAGTGCGAGGGGGTGGGAAACTGAAGCTTTCTTT.

On this clonotype: A much larger clone differs by one base, so this may be a read error. The rearrangement joins TRBV4-1 to TRBJ2-1; 13 bases align to TRBD2. Germline V gene sequence: CDR1 MGHRA, CDR2 YSYEKL. The CDR3 is 18 amino acids. Losses at the gene ends were 4 bases for V and 5 bases for J; bases not matched to a gene: 11. The CDR3 DNA reads TGCGCCAGCAGCCTTACATCCTGGACTAGCGGGGGCGACAATGAGCAGTTCTTC. This sequence encodes CASSLTSWTSGGDNEQFF.

This rearrangement joins TRBV15 to TRBJ2-7; no clear D gene. V was clipped by 1 base and J by 7 bases, with 14 bases between them. Germline V gene lookup returns CDR1 LNHNV and CDR2 YYDKDF (reference sequence). The length of the CDR3 is 14 residues. The CDR3, as DNA: TGTGCCACCAGCAGAGGGTACGGAGAGAAAGAGCAGTACGTC. Translated: CATSRGYGEKEQYV.

This clonotype was seen only a few times. The chain combines TRBV20-1 with TRBJ1-4, with D unclear. This CDR3 has 13 amino acids. Trimming left V 5 bases short and J 5 bases short, with 12 bases between. CDR1 and CDR2 (germline): DFQATT, SNEGSKA (reference sequence). The CDR3 loop is CSALRRENEKLFF. CDR3 DNA sequence: TGCAGTGCTTTAAGGCGGGAAAATGAAAAACTGTTTTTT.